This passage covers 30 T cell receptor beta chains from one sample sequenced in a study of blood T cell repertoires in COVID-19. Produced via immunoSEQ multiplex PCR; TCRdb's table is partial and in-frame only. The sample holds about 60,000 clones, about 86% seen once. The material sequenced was peripheral blood. These TCRs come from a woman older than 75 with active COVID-19.

V and J are TRBV9 and TRBJ2-3; 9 bases line up with TRBD2. This CDR3 spans 16 amino acids. CDR1 is SGDLS and CDR2 is YYNGEE in the germline V gene. The V and J ends lost 3 bases and 2 bases, in that order; junction bases with no gene match: 7. The chain's CDR3 is CASSGSTSGVTDTQYF. The CDR3 DNA is TGTGCCAGCAGCGGTTCGACTAGCGGAGTCACAGATACGCAGTATTTT.

The J gene is TRBJ2-7, the V gene TRBV7-3; 10 nucleotides align to TRBD2. Germline CDR1 reads SGHTA; CDR2 reads FQGTGA. The trim removed 8 bases at V and 4 bases at J, leaving 8 bases unmatched. This CDR3 comprises 14 residues. This CDR3 reads CASATSGESYEQYF. CDR3 nucleotide sequence: TGTGCCAGCGCTACTAGCGGGGAGTCATACGAGCAGTACTTC. The variable domain in full, with the rest retrieved from reference TRBV7-3 and TRBJ2-7, is GAGVSQTPSNKVTEKGKYVELRCDPISGHTALYWYRQSLGQGPEFLIYFQGTGAADDSGLPNDRFFAVRPEGSVSTLKIQRTERGDSAVYLCASATSGESYEQYFGPGTRLTVT.

The rearrangement joins TRBV11-2 to TRBJ2-7; D might be TRBD2 (6 bases). Trimming took 1 base from V and 0 from J, leaving 16 bases between them. This CDR3 region has 17 residues. Germline V lookup: CDR1 SGHAT, CDR2 FQNNGV. The CDR3 is CASSLASGTAHSYEQYF. Written as DNA, the CDR3 is TGTGCCAGCAGCTTAGCTTCCGGGACTGCGCACTCCTACGAGCAGTACTTC. Full variable domain (missing parts from reference TRBV11-2 and TRBJ2-7): EAGVAQSPRYKIIEKRQSVAFWCNPISGHATLYWYQQILGQGPKLLIQFQNNGVVDDSQLPKDRFSAERLKGVDSTLKIQPAKLEDSAVYLCASSLASGTAHSYEQYFGPGTRLTVT.

This clone came up a few times. This chain uses TRBV6-5 with TRBJ2-7, with a weak D call TRBD1 (6 bases). This CDR3 region has 14 residues. V lost 5 bases to trimming and J lost 0 bases, with 11 bases between them. Germline V gene lookup returns CDR1 MNHEY and CDR2 SVGAGI. CDR3 bases: TGTGCCAGCAGTCAACCGGGACACTCCTACGAGCAGTACTTC. This translates into CASSQPGHSYEQYF.

The V and J genes are TRBV4-3 and TRBJ2-1; D is perhaps TRBD2 (5 bases). From germline, CDR1 is LGHNA and CDR2 YSLEER. Trimming removed 0 bases at V and 10 bases at J, with 13 bases between. The length of the CDR3 is 14 residues. CDR3 DNA sequence: TGCGCCAGCAGCCAAGATCAGTCGCGGGCCGAGCAGTTCTTC. It encodes CASSQDQSRAEQFF.

The J gene is TRBJ1-5, the V gene TRBV6-1, with D perhaps TRBD1 (5 bases). The CDR3 runs 15 residues. Trimming cost V 2 bases and J 4 bases, with 12 bases left between them. Germline CDR1 is MNHNS and CDR2 is SASEGT. The CDR3: CASSERGQGNQPQHF. In nucleotides, the CDR3 is TGTGCCAGCAGTGAAAGGGGTCAGGGAAATCAGCCCCAGCATTTT.

This clone has only one observation. The chain is built from TRBV11-2 and TRBJ2-1, with 11 bases aligning to TRBD2. CDR1 and CDR2 (germline): SGHAT, FQNNGV. CDR3 size: 15 residues. V dropped 3 bases and J dropped 12; count of bases not matched to a gene: 10. CDR3: CASSFTSGGPYGQFF. As DNA, the CDR3 is TGTGCCAGCAGCTTCACTAGCGGGGGACCCTACGGGCAGTTCTTC. Using reference TRBV11-2 and TRBJ2-1 for the parts outside the CDR3, the full variable domain is EAGVAQSPRYKIIEKRQSVAFWCNPISGHATLYWYQQILGQGPKLLIQFQNNGVVDDSQLPKDRFSAERLKGVDSTLKIQPAKLEDSAVYLCASSFTSGGPYGQFFGPGTRLTVL.

The chain has TRBV6-5 and TRBJ2-7, with 9 bases that match TRBD1. V was pared by 7 bases and J by 5 bases, with 9 bases of the junction left unmatched. Germline V gene data show CDR1 as MNHEY and CDR2 as SVGAGI. CDR3 length equals 14 residues. The CDR3 here is CASTSDRGTDEQYF. The CDR3 DNA sequence: TGTGCCAGCACCTCGGACAGGGGAACGGACGAGCAGTACTTC.

The chain links TRBV3-1 (or the pseudogene TRBV3-2) to TRBJ2-5; D remains ambiguous. The CDR3 runs 15 residues. Germline CDR1 and CDR2: LGHDT and YNNKEL (reference sequence). The V end lost 0 bases, the J end lost 4 bases, and 12 bases lay between the germline ends. The CDR3 nucleotides read TGTGCCAGCAGCCAAGAGTTGATACTTGGAGAGACCCAGTACTTC. Translating it yields CASSQELILGETQYF.

This chain uses TRBV5-4 with TRBJ1-1, with a weak D call TRBD1 (6 bases). V shed 3 bases and J shed 4 bases, with 22 bases lying between them. Germline CDR1 is SGHNT and CDR2 is YYREEE (reference sequence). The length of the CDR3 is 17 residues. CDR3 in amino acids: CASSSRFGGRQGTEAFF. The CDR3 DNA sequence: TGTGCCAGCAGCTCACGGTTCGGGGGGCGCCAGGGCACTGAAGCTTTCTTT.

This chain links TRBV29-1 with TRBJ2-3; 11 bases agree with TRBD2. This CDR3 region has 17 residues. J gave up 1 base and V 4 bases, and 10 bases lay outside the gene matches. Germline CDR1 is SQVTM and CDR2 is ANQGSEA. The CDR3: CSVAGLAGGSGTDTQYF. As DNA, the CDR3 is TGCAGCGTTGCGGGTCTAGCGGGGGGTTCAGGCACAGATACGCAGTATTTT.

The V call is TRBV19, the J call TRBJ2-2; 15 bases are shared with TRBD2. Germline-derived CDR1 and CDR2 are LNHDA and SQIVND (reference sequence). Unmatched junction bases numbered 10, after V lost 1 base and J lost 7 bases. The CDR3 has 19 residues. The CDR3 sequence: CASSIAAGLAGGNGGELFF. The CDR3, as DNA: TGTGCCAGTAGTATAGCCGCGGGACTAGCGGGGGGTAATGGCGGGGAGCTGTTTTTT.

The chain links TRBV4-3 to TRBJ2-7, with D possibly being TRBD1 (6 bases). The CDR3 has 14 amino acids. Germline V CDR1 and CDR2: LGHNA, YSLEER. V gave up 0 bases and J gave up 5 bases, with 11 bases separating them. CDR3 coding DNA: TGCGCCAGCAGCCAAGATTTACAGGGCGACGAGCAGTACTTC. It yields the protein CASSQDLQGDEQYF.

In its sample, this clone was seen once. This sample includes further DNA sequences coding for the same CDR3. The rearrangement joins TRBV18 to TRBJ1-1; the D is unclear. This CDR3 has 14 residues. Between the trimmed V and J ends, which lost 0 bases and 1 base, there was a span of 6 bases. CDR1 KGHSH and CDR2 LQKENI come from the germline V gene. The CDR3 DNA reads as TGTGCCAGCTCACCACCGAGCGGGAACACTGAAGCTTTCTTT. Its translation is CASSPPSGNTEAFF. Complete variable domain (other parts from reference TRBV18 and TRBJ1-1): NAGVMQNPRHLVRRRGQEARLRCSPMKGHSHVYWYRQLPEEGLKFMVYLQKENIIDESGMPKERFSAEFPKEGPSILRIQQVVRGDSAAYFCASSPPSGNTEAFFGQGTRLTVV.

V gene TRBV30 combines with J gene TRBJ1-5; 7 bases align to TRBD1. The length of the CDR3 is 13 residues. V was pared by 1 base and J by 6 bases, with 3 bases of the junction left unmatched. CDR1 GTSNPN and CDR2 SVGIG come from the germline V gene (reference sequence). In nucleotides, the CDR3 is TGTGCCTGGAGTGGGACAGGCGGTCAGCCCCAGCATTTT. As protein: CAWSGTGGQPQHF. Full variable domain (rest looked up from reference TRBV30 and TRBJ1-5): SQTIHQWPATLVQPVGSPLSLECTVEGTSNPNLYWYRQAAGRGLQLLFYSVGIGQISSEVPQNLSASRPQDRQFILSSKKLLLSDSGFYLCAWSGTGGQPQHFGDGTRLSIL.

In this sample, this clone turned up once. This chain connects TRBV7-9 to TRBJ1-2, with TRBD1 matching over 9 bases. The CDR3 consists of 15 residues. The V segment lost 1 base and the J segment 3 bases; nucleotides outside the gene matches: 3. The germline CDR1 and CDR2 sequences are SEHNR and FQNEAQ (reference sequence). The chain's CDR3 is CASSLGRTGDYGYTF. The CDR3 DNA sequence: TGTGCCAGCAGCTTAGGGCGGACAGGGGACTATGGCTACACCTTC.

In its sample, this clone was seen once. The rearrangement uses TRBV5-1 and TRBJ2-7; TRBD1 aligns across 11 bases. Trimming removed 0 bases from V and 3 bases from J; junction bases left unmatched: 2. The CDR3 sequence is 15 residues long. Germline-derived CDR1 and CDR2 are SGHRS and YFSETQ. CDR3 amino acids: CASSLGTGGYYEQYF. CDR3 bases: TGCGCCAGCAGCTTGGGGACAGGGGGCTACTACGAGCAGTACTTC. The entire variable domain, with the rest obtained from reference TRBV5-1 and TRBJ2-7, is as follows: KAGVTQTPRYLIKTRGQQVTLSCSPISGHRSVSWYQQTPGQGLQFLFEYFSETQRNKGNFPGRFSGRQFSNSRSEMNVSTLELGDSALYLCASSLGTGGYYEQYFGPGTRLTVT.

This clone has a handful of counts. The gene calls are TRBV10-2 and TRBJ1-2; D call uncertain. This CDR3 has 13 amino acids. Germline loops: CDR1 WSHSY, CDR2 SAAADI. V was shortened by 0 bases and J by 4 bases, with 6 bases between the two germline ends. The CDR3 is CASSESSVYGYTF. The CDR3 DNA sequence: TGCGCCAGCAGTGAGTCTTCAGTCTATGGCTACACCTTC.

V and J are TRBV6-2 or TRBV6-3 and TRBJ1-1, with TRBD1 matching over 7 bases. The germline V gene encodes CDR1 MNHEY and CDR2 SVGEGT. J gave up 7 bases and V 2 bases, and 10 bases lay outside the gene matches. This CDR3 contains 15 residues. The CDR3 sequence: CASSYPPDRVIEAFF. DNA for the CDR3: TGTGCCAGCAGTTACCCCCCTGACAGGGTGATTGAAGCTTTCTTT.

V gene TRBV7-2 combines with J gene TRBJ1-2, with D uncertain. CDR1 is SGHTA, CDR2 FQGNSA, per germline. Trimming shortened V by 2 bases and J by 5 bases, and 12 bases separated the two germline ends. The CDR3 is 14 residues long. The CDR3 is CASSLTLMEYGYTF. In nucleotides, the CDR3 is TGTGCCAGCAGCTTAACGTTAATGGAGTATGGCTACACCTTC.

The chain uses TRBV9 and TRBJ2-5, with D unresolved. The CDR3 is 16 residues long. Per the germline V gene, CDR1 is SGDLS and CDR2 is YYNGEE. Trimming cost V 0 bases and J 2 bases, with 14 bases left between them. The CDR3 loop is CASSVGVRLDQETQYF. DNA of the CDR3: TGTGCCAGCAGCGTAGGCGTCCGTTTAGATCAAGAGACCCAGTACTTC.

This chain joins TRBV7-9 and TRBJ1-2; D ambiguous. Germline CDR1 is SEHNR and CDR2 is FQNEAQ (reference sequence). The CDR3 sequence is 13 residues long. V was pared by 5 bases and J by 8 bases, with 15 bases between. The DNA of the CDR3 is TGTGCCAGCAGCCCGGACTCACCTCGGGGCTACACCTTC. Translation gives CASSPDSPRGYTF.

The V gene is TRBV19, the J gene TRBJ1-5; 8 bases are a match to TRBD1. The V gene end was trimmed by 6 bases and the J gene end by 0 bases; junction bases not matched to a gene: 7. Germline V gives CDR1 LNHDA, CDR2 SQIVND (reference sequence). CDR3 size: 16 residues. The CDR3 protein is CASSPGTGHSNQPQHF. For the CDR3, the DNA is TGTGCCAGTAGCCCAGGGACAGGCCATAGCAATCAGCCCCAGCATTTT.

The chain combines TRBV4-3 with TRBJ2-1; 12 bases line up with TRBD2. Germline loops: CDR1 LGHNA, CDR2 YSLEER. V gave up 0 bases and J gave up 12 bases; unmatched junction bases: 9. This CDR3 has 16 amino acids. DNA of the CDR3: TGCGCCAGCAGCCAAGAGACCGCTAGCGGGGGGGCTAGGCAGTTCTTC. It yields the protein CASSQETASGGARQFF.

This chain links TRBV2 with TRBJ1-2; D call uncertain. Trimming left V 11 bases short and J 0 bases short, with 10 bases between. The CDR3 spans 12 residues. Germline CDR1 and CDR2: SNHLY and FYNNEI. The CDR3 here is CAAGSANYGYTF. The CDR3, as DNA: TGTGCCGCAGGTTCTGCTAACTATGGCTACACCTTC.

The V call is TRBV5-1, the J call TRBJ1-6, with TRBD1 matching over 7 bases. The junction had 7 bases not matched to a gene; V was cut back by 4 bases and J by 6 bases. The CDR3 loop spans 15 amino acids. Germline V gene data show CDR1 as SGHRS and CDR2 as YFSETQ. This CDR3 is CASSLQGDINSPLHF. The CDR3 nucleotides read TGCGCCAGCAGCCTCCAGGGGGATATTAATTCACCCCTCCACTTT.

This sequence joins TRBV24-1 and TRBJ2-3; 9 nucleotides match TRBD2. J gave up 2 bases and V 1 base, and 6 bases lay outside the gene matches. Germline V lookup: CDR1 KGHDR, CDR2 SFDVKD. This CDR3 comprises 17 residues. The CDR3 bases are TGTGCCACCAGTGATTTCCCCCTAGCGGGGAACACAGATACGCAGTATTTT. Translated, it gives CATSDFPLAGNTDTQYF.

This clone occurred once. This rearrangement joins TRBV28 to TRBJ1-4; D is unclear. V dropped 2 bases and J dropped 0 bases, with 4 bases sitting between them. There are 14 residues in the CDR3. Germline values: CDR1 MDHEN, CDR2 SYDVKM. For the CDR3, the DNA is TGTGCCAGCAGTTTACTTGCAACTAATGAAAAACTGTTTTTT. Translated, it gives CASSLLATNEKLFF.

The chain links TRBV10-3 to TRBJ1-6, with TRBD1 as a possible D gene (6 bases). CDR1 is ENHRY, CDR2 SYGVKD, per germline. V shed 6 bases and J shed 5 bases, with 11 bases lying between them. CDR3 length equals 14 residues. This CDR3 is CAISYRVDNSPLHF. The DNA of the CDR3 is TGTGCCATCAGCTACAGGGTAGATAATTCACCCCTCCACTTT.

This sequence joins TRBV10-3 and TRBJ1-1; maybe TRBD1 (5 bases). V lost 2 bases, J lost 5 bases, and 15 bases lay in between. CDR3 length: 15 residues. Germline V gene lookup returns CDR1 ENHRY and CDR2 SYGVKD. CDR3 coding DNA: TGTGCCATCAGTGAGGCGAAACCCCGGGGGACTGAAGCTTTCTTT. Residues: CAISEAKPRGTEAFF.